This T cell receptor beta chain was recorded in a study of cytomegalovirus exposure and HLA in healthy donors. Study-wide points: Accurate prediction of most subjects' HLA-A and HLA-B alleles from TCR beta sequences was reported. Exclusion as indistinguishable affected some V segments, including TRBV6-2 and TRBV6-3.

Per the germline V gene, CDR1 is WNHNN and CDR2 is SYGVQD (reference sequence). CDR3 size: 13 residues. V was pared by 6 bases and J by 0 bases, with 6 bases between. Comments on this clone: Antigen unknown.

PCR was performed using 60 Vbeta and 13 Jbeta primers. Sequenced by immunoSEQ multiplex PCR; TCRdb stores in-frame clones only, minus some. The sample records about 190,000 clones, about three quarters being singletons. The TCR was taken from a middle-aged woman in good health and CMV-seronegative. What was sequenced was PBMCs. The chain uses TRBV10-1 and TRBJ1-5; no firm D call. CDR3 coding DNA: TGCGCCAGCAGGTTACATAGCAATCAGCCCCAGCATTTT. Translating gives CASRLHSNQPQHF.